These T cell receptor beta chains were read from a single sample in a study of blood T cell repertoires in COVID-19. Clones were sequenced by immunoSEQ multiplex PCR, and TCRdb holds only the in-frame ones, with some missing. The sample yields about 26,000 clones, around 92% seen once. Sequenced input: peripheral blood. Receptors originate from a human donor in a cohort sampled during active COVID-19. Each CDR3 is given with its conserved first and last residue. D genes are given only for firm matches. Size values are once, few and many counts, or a class for expanded clones, and some rows have none.

cdr3_length j_call d_call v_call clone_size cdr3_nt cdr3_aa
15 TRBJ1-3 TRBD1 TRBV6-5 . TGTGCCAGCAGTCGGGACAGGGGTCTTGGAAACACCATATATTTT CASSRDRGLGNTIYF
13 TRBJ2-7 TRBD2 TRBV9 . TGTGCCAGCAGCCGGGGGGATCCCTACGAGCAGTACTTC CASSRGDPYEQYF
14 TRBJ1-2 TRBD1 TRBV5-6 . TGTGCCAGCAGCTCGACGGACAGGAACTATGGCTACACCTTC CASSSTDRNYGYTF
15 TRBJ2-3 TRBD1 TRBV18 . TGTGCCAGCTCATCAGACAGGGCCATTGCAGATACGCAGTATTTT CASSSDRAIADTQYF
12 TRBJ2-1 TRBD1 TRBV11-2 few TGTGCCAGCAGCCCACAACCAGGGGGGCAGTTCTTC CASSPQPGGQFF
17 TRBJ1-5 . TRBV28 few TGTGCCAGCAGCCCCCCGGGGTTGATGTATAGCAATCAGCCCCAGCATTTT CASSPPGLMYSNQPQHF
11 TRBJ2-1 . TRBV5-6 . TGTGCCAGCAGCGTAGTCGGTGAGCAGTTCTTC CASSVVGEQFF
13 TRBJ2-7 TRBD1 TRBV29-1 . TGCAGCGTTGAAGGGACAGGGTTCTACGAGCAGTACTTC CSVEGTGFYEQYF
15 TRBJ2-1 . TRBV27 . TGTGCCAGCAGTTTGGGCGCTAGGGGGTACAATGAGCAGTTCTTC CASSLGARGYNEQFF
18 TRBJ2-3 . TRBV3-1/TRBV3-2 . TGTGCCAGCAGCCAAAGGGGCAGACGAAGCTCTAGCACAGATACGCAGTATTTT CASSQRGRRSSSTDTQYF
15 TRBJ1-4 TRBD1 TRBV19 . TGTGCCAGTAGTCACTTTTGGGACAGTGGTGAAAAACTGTTTTTT CASSHFWDSGEKLFF
13 TRBJ2-5 . TRBV5-5 . TGTGCCAGCAGCTTCTCCCAGCAGGGGTCCCAGTACTTC CASSFSQQGSQYF
16 TRBJ2-1 TRBD2 TRBV6-6 . TGTGCCAGCAGTTACTCTATAAGGACTAGCGATGATGAGCAGTTCTTC CASSYSIRTSDDEQFF
14 TRBJ1-2 TRBD1 TRBV6-1 . TGTGCCAGCAGTGAAGGGGACAGGGGAGACGGCTACACCTTC CASSEGDRGDGYTF
15 TRBJ2-3 TRBD1 TRBV10-1 . TGCGCCAGCAGTGAGTGGACAGGGGGCTCAGCAACGCAGTATTTT CASSEWTGGSATQYF
13 TRBJ1-2 TRBD1 TRBV5-1 . TGCGCCAGCAGAGTACAGGGGGCCGATGGCCACACCTTC CASRVQGADGHTF
15 TRBJ1-1 . TRBV29-1 . TGCAGCTCAACCCCTACTAGCGTCAGAAACACTGAAGCTTTCTTT CSSTPTSVRNTEAFF
14 TRBJ2-7 . TRBV10-3 . TGTGCCATCAGTGAGTCAACAGGAACTTACGAGCAGTACTTC CAISESTGTYEQYF
17 TRBJ2-1 TRBD2 TRBV3-1/TRBV3-2 . TGTGCCAGCACCCCTAGCGGGGGGGTAAGCTCCTACAATGAGCAGTTCTTC CASTPSGGVSSYNEQFF
14 TRBJ2-7 . TRBV27 . TGTGCCAGCAGTCGGAGTATCGGGATGTACGAGCAGTACTTC CASSRSIGMYEQYF
14 TRBJ1-2 . TRBV6-5 . TGTGCCAGCAGCTATGGAGTGGGGGCCTATGGCTACACCTTC CASSYGVGAYGYTF
15 TRBJ1-5 TRBD1 TRBV7-9 . TGTGCCAGCAGCTTAGGTGGGACAGTCAATCAGCCCCAGCATTTT CASSLGGTVNQPQHF
15 TRBJ1-6 . TRBV5-1 . TGCGCCAGCAGCTTCGCGACAGAAGATAATTCACCCCTCCACTTT CASSFATEDNSPLHF
16 TRBJ2-3 TRBD2 TRBV5-1 . TGCGCCAGCAGCTTGGATCTAGCGGGCAGCACAGATACGCAGTATTTT CASSLDLAGSTDTQYF
14 TRBJ2-3 TRBD2 TRBV15 . TGTGCCACCAGCAGGCCCCTAGCGGGGGATACGCAGTATTTT CATSRPLAGDTQYF
13 TRBJ1-5 . TRBV11-2 . TGTGCCAGCAGCTCAGGGTACAATCAGCCCCAGCATTTT CASSSGYNQPQHF
15 TRBJ1-2 TRBD1 TRBV7-2 . TGTGCCAGCAGCCAAGGGGTAGGGGGCCACTATGGCTACACCTTC CASSQGVGGHYGYTF
15 TRBJ1-2 . TRBV3-1/TRBV3-2 . TGTGCCAGCAGCCAAGAGGCCGGGATTAACTATGGCTACACCTTC CASSQEAGINYGYTF
12 TRBJ1-5 . TRBV29-1 . TGCAGCGTTGCGGAGGGAGATCAGCCCCAGCATTTT CSVAEGDQPQHF
12 TRBJ2-1 . TRBV15 . TGTGCCACCAGCGTCAGGATTGGTGAGCAGTTCTTC CATSVRIGEQFF
17 TRBJ2-7 . TRBV3-1/TRBV3-2 . TGTGCCAGCAGCCAAGATATCAGGGACGGGGGCTCCTACGAGCAGTACTTC CASSQDIRDGGSYEQYF
17 TRBJ2-1 TRBD2 TRBV10-3 . TGTGCCATCAGCCATTCCGGGACTAGCGGGGGAGGGAATGAGCAGTTCTTC CAISHSGTSGGGNEQFF
17 TRBJ1-2 . TRBV4-1 . TGCGCCAGCAGCTTTCGACCCCGGGACTCCGGACGGAATGGCTACACCTTC CASSFRPRDSGRNGYTF
13 TRBJ1-1 TRBD1 TRBV27 . TGTGCCAGCAAAGTTACAGGGGTCACTGAAGCTTTCTTT CASKVTGVTEAFF
17 TRBJ1-2 . TRBV18 . TGTGCCAGCTCACCATCCTCGCGGGGGGCGTTGATCGAGGGCTACACCTTC CASSPSSRGALIEGYTF
13 TRBJ2-5 . TRBV5-1 . TGCGCCAGCAGCTTGCAGGTAGCGGAGACCCAGTACTTC CASSLQVAETQYF